A selection of T cell receptor beta chains follows, all from one sample in a study of blood T cell repertoires in COVID-19. Sequencing was performed with immunoSEQ multiplex PCR; in TCRdb, only in-frame clones are kept and a portion is missing. This table has roughly 150,000 clones, approximately 81% appearing once. The sample comprised peripheral blood. The receptors shown here come from a woman in her fifties or sixties with COVID-19, enrolled during active disease. Both conserved end residues are part of each CDR3. The D gene is left open where the match is weak. Clone size is stated in some rows and not others, as once, few, many or a class when expanded.

cdr3_length	j_call	v_call	d_call	clone_size	cdr3_aa	cdr3_nt
14	TRBJ2-7	TRBV27	-	-	CASSLYEQSYEQYF	TGTGCCAGCAGTTTATATGAACAGTCCTACGAGCAGTACTTC
14	TRBJ2-3	TRBV9	-	-	CASSGGGLLDTQYF	TGTGCCAGCAGCGGCGGGGGCCTCTTAGATACGCAGTATTTT
11	TRBJ1-1	TRBV10-3	-	-	CAISAGTEAFF	TGTGCCATCAGTGCGGGTACTGAAGCTTTCTTT
14	TRBJ1-6	TRBV15	-	-	CATSTAGEHSPLHF	TGTGCCACCAGCACAGCAGGGGAACATTCACCCCTCCACTTT
17	TRBJ2-7	TRBV7-9	TRBD1	medium-sized	CASSDPRGPTSFYEQYF	TGTGCCAGCAGCGACCCCAGGGGGCCCACGAGTTTCTACGAGCAGTACTTC
15	TRBJ2-1	TRBV6-5	-	-	CASSYSSSSYNEQFF	TGTGCCAGCAGTTACTCGTCTAGCTCCTACAATGAGCAGTTCTTC
13	TRBJ1-2	TRBV5-5	TRBD1	-	CASSTDREDGYTF	TGTGCCAGCAGCACGGACAGGGAGGATGGCTACACCTTC
17	TRBJ2-2	TRBV7-9	TRBD2	-	CASSIGLAGANTGELFF	TGTGCCAGCAGCATTGGACTAGCGGGGGCGAACACCGGGGAGCTGTTTTTT
15	TRBJ2-3	TRBV12-5	TRBD1	-	CASGLEGAGTDTQYF	TGTGCTAGTGGTTTGGAGGGGGCCGGCACAGATACGCAGTATTTT
15	TRBJ1-4	TRBV5-1	-	-	CASRIQGGGNEKLFF	TGCGCCAGCCGTATCCAGGGAGGAGGTAATGAAAAACTGTTTTTT
16	TRBJ1-6	TRBV11-2	TRBD1	-	CASSLGGQTYNSPLHF	TGTGCCAGCAGCTTAGGGGGACAGACATACAATTCACCCCTCCACTTT
20	TRBJ2-3	TRBV28	-	-	CASRAGTGLLAVLGTDTQYF	TGTGCCAGCAGGGCCGGGACAGGGTTACTAGCGGTTCTAGGCACAGATACGCAGTATTTT
13	TRBJ2-5	TRBV5-6	-	-	CASSAWTEETQYF	TGTGCCAGCAGCGCCTGGACAGAAGAGACCCAGTACTTC
16	TRBJ2-5	TRBV3-1/TRBV3-2	TRBD2	-	CASSPSPGGPQETQYF	TGTGCCAGCAGCCCCTCTCCGGGGGGACCCCAAGAGACCCAGTACTTC
15	TRBJ2-6	TRBV7-2	-	-	CASSLARAGANVLTF	TGTGCCAGCAGCTTAGCCCGAGCTGGGGCCAACGTCCTGACTTTC
14	TRBJ2-3	TRBV30	-	-	CAWSFKGRGDTQYF	TGTGCCTGGAGTTTTAAGGGGCGGGGAGATACGCAGTATTTT
14	TRBJ2-5	TRBV5-1	-	-	CASSRDGGVETQYF	TGCGCCAGCAGCCGGGATGGAGGAGTAGAGACCCAGTACTTC
13	TRBJ2-7	TRBV6-5	-	-	CASRTLTTYEQYF	TGTGCCAGCAGGACCCTGACAACCTACGAGCAGTACTTC
15	TRBJ2-5	TRBV6-5	TRBD1	-	CASSTTDRGSETQYF	TGTGCCAGCAGTACTACGGACAGGGGAAGTGAGACCCAGTACTTC
12	TRBJ2-3	TRBV29-1	-	-	CSVERESDTQYF	TGCAGCGTTGAAAGGGAGTCAGATACGCAGTATTTT
16	TRBJ2-1	TRBV19	TRBD1	-	CASSIGRDRGGNEQFF	TGTGCCAGTAGTATAGGCCGGGACAGGGGAGGGAATGAGCAGTTCTTC
13	TRBJ1-1	TRBV12-3/TRBV12-4	-	-	CASAPPGGTEAFF	TGTGCCAGCGCCCCCCCCGGGGGCACTGAAGCTTTCTTT
14	TRBJ2-7	TRBV7-2	TRBD1	-	CASSPGQTSYEQYF	TGTGCCAGCAGCCCGGGACAGACATCCTACGAGCAGTACTTC
15	TRBJ2-7	TRBV7-2	TRBD2	-	CASSFRLAGDNEQYF	TGTGCCAGCAGCTTCCGACTAGCGGGGGACAACGAGCAGTACTTC
15	TRBJ2-2	TRBV3-1/TRBV3-2	-	-	CASTSRRSLTGELFF	TGTGCCAGCACCTCAAGGAGGTCTCTGACCGGGGAGCTGTTTTTT
15	TRBJ1-1	TRBV27	-	-	CASSYSGGFNTEAFF	TGTGCCAGCAGTTACTCTGGGGGGTTTAACACTGAAGCTTTCTTT
15	TRBJ2-1	TRBV3-1/TRBV3-2	TRBD2	-	CASSQGTSGGHEQFF	TGTGCCAGCAGCCAAGGAACTAGCGGGGGACATGAGCAGTTCTTC
15	TRBJ1-5	TRBV9	-	-	CASSVGPGSNQPQHF	TGTGCCAGCAGCGTAGGTCCGGGTAGCAATCAGCCCCAGCATTTT
13	TRBJ1-1	TRBV11-1	-	few	CASSAQENTEAFF	TGTGCCAGCAGCGCACAGGAGAACACTGAAGCTTTCTTT
14	TRBJ2-1	TRBV6-6	-	few	CASTGQGSYNEQFF	TGTGCCAGCACCGGGCAGGGCTCCTACAATGAGCAGTTCTTC
13	TRBJ1-1	TRBV30	-	-	CAWQAQGNTEAFF	TGTGCCTGGCAGGCACAGGGGAACACTGAAGCTTTCTTT
15	TRBJ2-5	TRBV24-1	-	-	CATRGGATEQETQYF	TGTGCCACCAGGGGGGGGGCTACCGAACAAGAGACCCAGTACTTC
16	TRBJ2-2	TRBV6-5	-	-	CASSYPLTGGRGELFF	TGTGCCAGCAGTTACCCCCTAACGGGGGGCCGGGGGGAGCTGTTTTTT
15	TRBJ2-3	TRBV2	-	-	CASSAGTFSTDTQYF	TGTGCCAGCAGTGCGGGGACTTTTAGCACAGATACGCAGTATTTT
18	TRBJ2-1	TRBV4-2	TRBD2	-	CASSLPMRLAGGYNEQFF	TGTGCCAGCAGCCTCCCTATGAGGCTAGCGGGGGGATACAATGAGCAGTTCTTC
14	TRBJ1-2	TRBV24-1	-	few	CATNSDGTNYGYTF	TGTGCCACCAACTCAGACGGGACTAACTATGGCTACACCTTC
14	TRBJ1-1	TRBV6-2/TRBV6-3	TRBD1	-	CASSPGQANTEAFF	TGTGCCAGCAGCCCGGGACAGGCAAACACTGAAGCTTTCTTT
17	TRBJ1-5	TRBV19	TRBD1	-	CASSMGGQVYSNQPQHF	TGTGCCAGTAGTATGGGCGGACAGGTGTATAGCAATCAGCCCCAGCATTTT
12	TRBJ1-4	TRBV30	-	-	CAWQGGREKLFF	TGTGCCTGGCAGGGAGGAAGGGAAAAACTGTTTTTT
16	TRBJ2-4	TRBV21-1	-	-	CASSKAGTGSKNIQYF	TGTGCCAGCAGCAAAGCCGGGACAGGGAGCAAAAACATTCAGTACTTC
16	TRBJ2-2	TRBV5-1	TRBD1	-	CASSYPGQGSTGELFF	TGCGCCAGCAGCTATCCTGGACAGGGTTCAACCGGGGAGCTGTTTTTT
17	TRBJ2-3	TRBV14	-	-	CASSQDGQGPHEDTQYF	TGTGCCAGCAGCCAAGATGGGCAGGGGCCCCACGAAGATACGCAGTATTTT
14	TRBJ2-2	TRBV11-3	TRBD1	-	CASSSRTGSGELFF	TGTGCCAGCAGCTCACGGACAGGGTCCGGGGAGCTGTTTTTT
13	TRBJ2-5	TRBV3-1/TRBV3-2	TRBD2	-	CASRSLAGETQYF	TGTGCCAGCAGATCACTAGCGGGAGAGACCCAGTACTTC
13	TRBJ2-7	TRBV5-4	-	-	CASSLQQGYEQYF	TGTGCCAGCAGCTTGCAACAGGGTTACGAGCAGTACTTC
16	TRBJ1-3	TRBV10-3	TRBD1	-	CAINPRQGANGNTIYF	TGTGCCATCAACCCAAGACAGGGGGCTAATGGAAACACCATATATTTT
15	TRBJ1-2	TRBV19	TRBD1	-	CASTRDRAENYGYTF	TGTGCCAGTACCCGGGACAGGGCTGAAAACTATGGCTACACCTTC
16	TRBJ2-2	TRBV7-7	-	-	CASSLVGAANTGELFF	TGTGCTAGCAGCTTAGTGGGGGCGGCGAACACCGGGGAGCTGTTTTTT
17	TRBJ2-1	TRBV7-2	TRBD2	-	CASSPLGRGGVDNEQFF	TGTGCCAGCAGCCCCCTGGGGCGGGGGGGCGTAGACAATGAGCAGTTCTTC
14	TRBJ2-1	TRBV19	-	-	CASKATDSNNEQFF	TGTGCCAGTAAAGCGACAGATTCTAACAATGAGCAGTTCTTC
17	TRBJ2-1	TRBV7-9	TRBD1	-	CASSLAATGTGGLEQFF	TGTGCCAGCAGCTTAGCAGCGACCGGGACAGGGGGCCTTGAGCAGTTCTTC